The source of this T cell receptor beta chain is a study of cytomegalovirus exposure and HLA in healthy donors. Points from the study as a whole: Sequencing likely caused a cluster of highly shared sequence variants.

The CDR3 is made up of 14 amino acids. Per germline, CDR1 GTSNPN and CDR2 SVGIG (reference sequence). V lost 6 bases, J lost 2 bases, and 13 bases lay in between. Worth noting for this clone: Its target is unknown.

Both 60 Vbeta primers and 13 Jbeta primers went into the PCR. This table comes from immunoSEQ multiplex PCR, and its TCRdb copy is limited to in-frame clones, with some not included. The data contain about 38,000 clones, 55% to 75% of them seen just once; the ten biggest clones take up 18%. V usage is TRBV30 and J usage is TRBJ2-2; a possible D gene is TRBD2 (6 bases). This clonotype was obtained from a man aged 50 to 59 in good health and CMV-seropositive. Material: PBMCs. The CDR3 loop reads CACPGGANTGELFF. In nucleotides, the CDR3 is TGTGCCTGCCCCGGAGGGGCCAACACCGGGGAGCTGTTTTTT.